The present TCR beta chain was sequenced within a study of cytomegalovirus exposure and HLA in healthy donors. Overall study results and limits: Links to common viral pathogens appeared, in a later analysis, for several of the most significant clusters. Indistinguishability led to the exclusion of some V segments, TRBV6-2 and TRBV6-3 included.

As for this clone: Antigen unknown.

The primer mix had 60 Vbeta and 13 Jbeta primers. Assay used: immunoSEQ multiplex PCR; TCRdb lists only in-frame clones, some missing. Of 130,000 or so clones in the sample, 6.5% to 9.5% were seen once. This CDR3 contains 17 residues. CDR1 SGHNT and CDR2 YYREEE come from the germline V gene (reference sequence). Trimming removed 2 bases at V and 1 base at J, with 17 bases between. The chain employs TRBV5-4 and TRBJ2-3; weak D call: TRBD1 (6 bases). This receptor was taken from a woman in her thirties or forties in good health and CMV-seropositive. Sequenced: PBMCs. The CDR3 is CASSLSAGEFGTDTQYF. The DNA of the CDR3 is TGTGCCAGCAGCTTAAGTGCAGGGGAATTTGGCACAGATACGCAGTATTTT.